This T cell receptor beta chain is drawn from a study of T cell changes during pregnancy in multiple sclerosis. The J segment lost 9 bases and the V segment lost 2 bases, leaving 12 bases of the junction unmatched. Germline lookup yields CDR1 SGHTA and CDR2 FQGNSA. The CDR3 totals 16 residues. TCRdb keeps only in-frame clones here, not all; method: immunoSEQ multiplex PCR. The sample lists about 76,000 clones; 93% were seen once. This rearrangement joins TRBV7-2 to TRBJ2-3, with TRBD2 matching 9 bases. The starting material was peripheral blood, obtained in the second trimester of pregnancy. This sequence was found in a female donor with multiple sclerosis, enrolled in a pregnancy study. CDR3 nucleotides: TGTGCCAGCAGCTTATCCCCCGCGGGGGGGTCCTCAACGCAGTATTTT. It encodes CASSLSPAGGSSTQYF.